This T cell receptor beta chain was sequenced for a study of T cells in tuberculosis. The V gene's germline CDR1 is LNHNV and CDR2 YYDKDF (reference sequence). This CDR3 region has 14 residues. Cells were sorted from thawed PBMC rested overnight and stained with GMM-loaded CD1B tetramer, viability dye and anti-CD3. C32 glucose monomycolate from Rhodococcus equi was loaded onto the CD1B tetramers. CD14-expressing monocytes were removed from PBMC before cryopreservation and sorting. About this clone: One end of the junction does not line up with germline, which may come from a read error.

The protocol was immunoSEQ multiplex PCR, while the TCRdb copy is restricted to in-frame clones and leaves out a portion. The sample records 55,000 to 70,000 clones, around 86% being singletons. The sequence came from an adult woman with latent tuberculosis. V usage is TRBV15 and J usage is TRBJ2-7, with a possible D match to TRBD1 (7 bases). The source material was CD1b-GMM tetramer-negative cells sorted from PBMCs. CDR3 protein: CAASRDREAYEQYF. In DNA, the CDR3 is TGTGCCGCCAGCAGAGACAGGGAGGCCTACGAGCAGTACTTC. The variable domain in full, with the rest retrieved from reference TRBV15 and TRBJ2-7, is DAMVIQNPRYQVTQFGKPVTLSCSQTLNHNVMYWYQQKSSQAPKLLFHYYDKDFNNEADTPDNFQSRRPNTSFCFLDIRSPGLGDTAMYLCAASRDREAYEQYFGPGTRLTVT.